The 28 T cell receptor beta chains presented below share a single source sample, sequenced in a study of blood T cell repertoires in COVID-19. Clones were sequenced by immunoSEQ multiplex PCR, and TCRdb holds only the in-frame ones, with some missing. This table has 44,000 or so clones, 83% appearing once. Material: peripheral blood. The source is an elderly man in a cohort sampled during active COVID-19.

This chain joins TRBV6-5 and TRBJ2-1; 11 nucleotides line up with TRBD1. This CDR3 is 15 amino acids long. V was clipped by 6 bases and J by 2 bases; unmatched bases: 3. Germline CDR1 MNHEY, CDR2 SVGAGI. This chain's CDR3 is CASSAGQGAYNEQFF. CDR3 coding DNA: TGTGCCAGCAGCGCGGGACAGGGGGCCTACAATGAGCAGTTCTTC.

This clone was seen only once. The chain uses TRBV19 and TRBJ2-3, with TRBD2 identical over 12 bases. The CDR3 length is 14 residues. Germline V gene data show CDR1 as LNHDA and CDR2 as SQIVND (reference sequence). After removal of 5 bases from V and 6 bases from J, the junction contained 3 bases not matched to a gene. Here the CDR3 DNA reads TGTGCCAGTAGTTCTAGCGGGAGGGGCGATACGCAGTATTTT. It yields the protein CASSSSGRGDTQYF.

This clone appeared a single time. The rearrangement uses TRBV5-1 and TRBJ2-5; D ambiguous. V lost 0 bases and J lost 3, with 6 bases in between. The CDR3 length is 13 residues. Germline V gene data show CDR1 as SGHRS and CDR2 as YFSETQ. The CDR3 nucleotides are TGCGCCAGCAGCTTGGCCCTTAAAGAGACCCAGTACTTC. Translation: CASSLALKETQYF.

CDR3 in amino acids: CASSLVGGYKGEQYF. In nucleotides, the CDR3 is TGTGCCAGCAGCTTAGTAGGGGGCTATAAGGGGGAGCAGTACTTC. This rearrangement joins TRBV11-2 to TRBJ2-7, with TRBD1 matching 7 bases. The junction had 10 bases not matched to a gene; V was cut back by 1 base and J by 7 bases. The CDR3 is 15 amino acids. Germline V gene lookup returns CDR1 SGHAT and CDR2 FQNNGV.

This chain uses TRBV20-1 with TRBJ2-5; D not certain. Looked up from germline, CDR1 is DFQATT and CDR2 is SNEGSKA (reference sequence). The CDR3 covers 10 residues. V was pared by 6 bases and J by 5 bases, with 7 bases between. The CDR3 loop reads CSAGWETQYF. The CDR3 bases are TGCAGTGCCGGGTGGGAGACCCAGTACTTC.

The chain couples TRBV18 to TRBJ2-7; 7 bases fit TRBD1. Germline lookup yields CDR1 KGHSH and CDR2 LQKENI. There are 14 residues in the CDR3. V trimming: 4 bases; J trimming: 5 bases; junction bases outside the gene matches: 8. For the CDR3, the DNA is TGTGCCAGCTCACGGGACAGACCACGAGACGAGCAGTACTTC. Encoded protein: CASSRDRPRDEQYF.

The CDR3 sequence is CAISGDRGSGETQYF. DNA for the CDR3: TGTGCCATCAGTGGGGACAGGGGGTCGGGGGAGACCCAGTACTTC. The chain joins TRBV10-3 to TRBJ2-5; 11 bases line up with TRBD1. The V segment lost 4 bases and the J segment 5 bases; nucleotides outside the gene matches: 6. The CDR3 contains 15 residues. In germline, CDR1 is ENHRY, CDR2 SYGVKD.

The table lists this clone with a count of one. The V and J genes are TRBV18 and TRBJ1-1; 7 bases map to TRBD1. V lost 1 base, J lost 5 bases, and 7 bases stayed unmatched. The germline V gene encodes CDR1 KGHSH and CDR2 LQKENI. This CDR3 has 15 residues. The CDR3 spells CASSPRQGYRTEAFF. Written as DNA, the CDR3 is TGTGCCAGCTCACCACGACAGGGTTATAGAACTGAAGCTTTCTTT.

V gene TRBV27 combines with J gene TRBJ2-3, with 9 bases that match TRBD2. The CDR3 runs 16 residues. Per the germline V gene, CDR1 is MNHEY and CDR2 is SMNVEV (reference sequence). Trimming cost V 5 bases and J 6 bases; bases outside gene matches: 12. CDR3 sequence (DNA): TGTGCCAGCAGTGCCGGACCGGGACTAGCAAGGGATACGCAGTATTTT. Translating gives CASSAGPGLARDTQYF.

This sequence joins TRBV5-4 and TRBJ2-2, with 10 bases fitting TRBD2. V shed 2 bases, J shed 4 bases, and the junction held 5 bases outside the gene matches. Germline V gives CDR1 SGHNT, CDR2 YYREEE (reference sequence). The CDR3 covers 16 residues. CDR3 coding DNA: TGTGCCAGCAGCTTAAGGACTAGCGGTTCCACCGGGGAGCTGTTTTTT. It is translated as CASSLRTSGSTGELFF.

This chain connects TRBV12-1 to TRBJ2-2; the table assigns TRBD2, which was not confirmed against the DNA. TRBV12-1 is flagged as a pseudogene. CDR3 length: 16 residues. The CDR3 DNA reads TGTGCCAGCAGCTTTCGGCGGGGGGAAGTCACCGGGGAGCTGTTTTTT. Amino acids: CASSFRRGEVTGELFF.

This clone has a single count. The genes are TRBV6-5 and TRBJ1-6; D is uncertain. The CDR3 is 15 amino acids. CDR1 is MNHEY and CDR2 is SVGAGI in the germline V gene. V dropped 6 bases and J dropped 4 bases, with 13 bases sitting between them. Written as DNA, the CDR3 is TGTGCCAGCAGCCCCGTATCGACTTATAATTCACCCCTCCACTTT. Translation gives CASSPVSTYNSPLHF.

The chain is built from TRBV2 and TRBJ1-6; D gene ambiguous. Germline V gene lookup returns CDR1 SNHLY and CDR2 FYNNEI. The CDR3 is made up of 12 amino acids. Trimming pared 3 bases from V and 19 bases from J, leaving 16 bases between. CDR3 residues: CASSDPQAPRHF. The CDR3 coding sequence is TGTGCCAGCAGTGATCCCCAGGCCCCCAGACACTTT.

The chain's CDR3 is CAISEIGSLGTGELFF. The CDR3 DNA sequence: TGTGCCATCAGTGAGATCGGGTCCCTAGGGACAGGGGAACTGTTTTTT. The chain is built from TRBV10-3 and TRBJ1-4, with TRBD1 matching 10 bases. Trimming removed 2 bases from V and 12 bases from J; junction bases left unmatched: 12. The CDR3 loop spans 16 amino acids. CDR1 is ENHRY and CDR2 is SYGVKD in the germline V gene.

The rearrangement joins TRBV4-1 to TRBJ1-6; 9 bases align to TRBD1. The CDR3 has 15 amino acids. Germline values: CDR1 MGHRA, CDR2 YSYEKL. V gave up 2 bases and J gave up 6 bases; unmatched junction bases: 2. CDR3 DNA sequence: TGCGCCAGCAGCCAAATGGGACAGGGTAATTCACCCCTCCACTTT. It specifies CASSQMGQGNSPLHF.

This chain uses TRBV20-1 with TRBJ1-2, with 8 bases matching TRBD1. Germline V gene data show CDR1 as DFQATT and CDR2 as SNEGSKA (reference sequence). The CDR3 has 11 amino acids. CDR3 sequence (DNA): TGCAGGGGCGGACAGGGAGGTGGCTACACCTTC. Translating gives CRGGQGGGYTF.

The genes are TRBV18 and TRBJ2-1; TRBD2 matches 13 bases. The CDR3 contains 16 residues. The V and J ends lost 3 bases and 6 bases, in that order; junction bases with no gene match: 5. Germline V lookup: CDR1 KGHSH, CDR2 LQKENI. This chain's CDR3 is CASSPLGTSGVNEQFF. In DNA form, the CDR3 reads TGTGCCAGCTCACCCCTGGGGACTAGCGGGGTCAATGAGCAGTTCTTC.

To note about this clone: This sample also contains other DNA sequences that code for the same CDR3. The V gene is TRBV5-1, the J gene TRBJ1-1, with 8 bases identical to TRBD1. The germline CDR1 and CDR2 sequences are SGHRS and YFSETQ. Losses at the gene ends were 1 base for V and 1 base for J; bases not matched to a gene: 0. The CDR3 totals 14 residues. DNA for the CDR3: TGCGCCAGCAGCTTGACAGGGGGGAACACTGAAGCTTTCTTT. Its protein product is CASSLTGGNTEAFF.

J is TRBJ2-2 and V is TRBV5-4, with D unresolved. The V end was cut by 6 bases, the J end by 2 bases, with 14 bases between. The CDR3 is made up of 15 amino acids. Germline V gives CDR1 SGHNT, CDR2 YYREEE (reference sequence). The CDR3 DNA reads as TGTGCCAGCACCCGCTCGTCAGATAACACCGGGGAGCTGTTTTTT. Translation gives CASTRSSDNTGELFF.

The CDR3 DNA reads as TGCGCCAGCAGCTTGCAGGGGCCGACCTACAATGAGCAGTTCTTC. This translates into CASSLQGPTYNEQFF. The V call is TRBV5-1, the J call TRBJ2-1; possibly TRBD1 for D (6 bases). Per germline, CDR1 SGHRS and CDR2 YFSETQ. V was pared by 1 base and J by 2 bases, with 10 bases between. This CDR3 is built from 15 residues.

This clone has a handful of counts. The chain employs TRBV5-1 and TRBJ1-2; perhaps TRBD1 as D (5 bases). CDR1 and CDR2 from the germline V gene are SGHRS and YFSETQ. This CDR3 comprises 14 residues. Trimming took 0 bases from V and 6 from J, leaving 12 bases between them. The CDR3 DNA sequence: TGCGCCAGCAGCTTGGCGGGCAGGGTTAATGGCTACACCTTC. This codes for CASSLAGRVNGYTF.

The chain has TRBV6-1 and TRBJ1-3, with a tentative D call TRBD1 (5 bases). CDR1 MNHNS and CDR2 SASEGT come from the germline V gene. Trimming stripped 1 base from V and 0 bases from J, with 10 bases between. The CDR3 length is 16 residues. The CDR3 nucleotides read TGTGCCAGCAGTGAAGTGGGGCTGGGCTCTGGAAACACCATATATTTT. It encodes CASSEVGLGSGNTIYF.

V and J are TRBV10-1 and TRBJ2-7; 9 bases are a match to TRBD1. V trimming: 3 bases; J trimming: 5 bases; junction bases outside the gene matches: 8. CDR1 is WNHNN and CDR2 is SYGVQD in the germline V gene (reference sequence). The CDR3 covers 15 residues. In nucleotides, the CDR3 is TGCGCCAGCAGTGATATCGGGACAGGGACCCACGAGCAGTACTTC. Its translation is CASSDIGTGTHEQYF.

The chain combines TRBV10-2 with TRBJ2-7, with 10 nucleotides matching TRBD2. CDR3 length: 15 residues. Unmatched junction bases numbered 11, after V lost 7 bases and J lost 5 bases. Looked up from germline, CDR1 is WSHSY and CDR2 is SAAADI. CDR3 sequence: CASTAPGLANHEQYF. The CDR3 DNA follows: TGCGCCAGCACCGCCCCGGGACTAGCGAACCACGAGCAGTACTTC.

The gene calls are TRBV19 and TRBJ1-1; perhaps TRBD1 as D (6 bases). Trimming pared 5 bases from V and 3 bases from J, leaving 10 bases between. The CDR3 covers 13 residues. Germline lookup yields CDR1 LNHDA and CDR2 SQIVND (reference sequence). The CDR3 protein is CASSPQGYTEAFF. CDR3 nucleotides: TGTGCCAGTAGTCCACAGGGCTACACTGAAGCTTTCTTT.

The rearrangement links TRBV5-1 to TRBJ2-2; 8 nucleotides agree with TRBD1. Germline CDR1 SGHRS, CDR2 YFSETQ. V was clipped by 7 bases and J by 1 base; unmatched bases: 3. This CDR3 region has 14 residues. CDR3 DNA: TGCGCCAGCCTAGGACAGGGGAACACCGGGGAGCTGTTTTTT. Translating gives CASLGQGNTGELFF.

The rearrangement links TRBV28 to TRBJ2-3; possible D gene TRBD2, 6 bases. CDR3 size: 13 residues. The germline CDR1 and CDR2 sequences are MDHEN and SYDVKM. V lost 3 bases to trimming and J lost 4 bases, with 8 bases between them. The CDR3 sequence is CASSLGGSDTQYF. In nucleotides, the CDR3 is TGTGCCAGCAGTTTGGGGGGTTCAGATACGCAGTATTTT. The complete variable domain, with remaining parts taken from reference TRBV28 and TRBJ2-3, reads DVKVTQSSRYLVKRTGEKVFLECVQDMDHENMFWYRQDPGLGLRLIYFSYDVKMKEKGDIPEGYSVSREKKERFSLILESASTNQTSMYLCASSLGGSDTQYFGPGTRLTVL.

The V gene is TRBV5-4, the J gene TRBJ1-2; 8 bases match TRBD1. V trimming: 1 base; J trimming: 4 bases; junction bases outside the gene matches: 3. CDR1 and CDR2 (germline): SGHNT, YYREEE (reference sequence). This CDR3 has 14 residues. The CDR3, as DNA: TGTGCCAGCAGCTTGAGGACAGGGTCCTATGGCTACACCTTC. Translation gives CASSLRTGSYGYTF.